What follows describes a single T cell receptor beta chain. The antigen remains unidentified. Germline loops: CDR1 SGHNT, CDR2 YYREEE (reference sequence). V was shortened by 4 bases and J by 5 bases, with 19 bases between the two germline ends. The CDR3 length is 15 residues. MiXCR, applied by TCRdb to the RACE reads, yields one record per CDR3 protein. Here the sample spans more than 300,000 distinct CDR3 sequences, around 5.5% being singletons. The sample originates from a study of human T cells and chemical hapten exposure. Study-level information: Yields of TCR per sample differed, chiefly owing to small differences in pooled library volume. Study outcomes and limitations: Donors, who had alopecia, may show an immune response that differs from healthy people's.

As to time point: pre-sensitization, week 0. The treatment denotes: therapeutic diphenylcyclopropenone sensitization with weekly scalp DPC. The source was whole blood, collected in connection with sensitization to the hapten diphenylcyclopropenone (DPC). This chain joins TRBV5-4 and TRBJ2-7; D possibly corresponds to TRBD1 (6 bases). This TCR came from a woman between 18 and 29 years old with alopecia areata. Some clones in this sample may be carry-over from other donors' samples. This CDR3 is CASSRRDTASDEQYF. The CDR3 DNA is TGTGCCAGCAGCCGAAGGGACACCGCTTCCGACGAGCAGTACTTC.